One and the same sample provided the 32 T cell receptor beta chains below, sequenced in a study of OX40 agonist ivuxolimab in advanced cancers. Libraries were prepared by immunoSEQ multiplex PCR; TCRdb keeps only in-frame clonotypes and omits some of them. The sample lists around 51,000 clones, roughly 80% occurring once. Sequencing was performed on CD4+ or CD8+ T cells sorted from blood, taken in a trial of the OX40 agonist ivuxolimab. Every receptor here comes from an adult with an advanced solid tumor such as melanoma, head and neck, liver or kidney cancer.

This chain joins TRBV6-6 and TRBJ2-2; a possible D gene is TRBD1 (6 bases). The CDR3 totals 15 residues. Trimming took off 6 bases at V and 4 bases at J, with 15 bases between the two ends. Germline loops: CDR1 MNHNY, CDR2 SVGAGI (reference sequence). CDR3 DNA: TGTGCCAGCAGGAGACCCCAGGGGAGCACCGGGGAGCTGTTTTTT. Its protein product is CASRRPQGSTGELFF.

This clone showed up just once. The genes are TRBV6-1 and TRBJ2-5, with 9 positions matching TRBD1. Germline CDR1 is MNHNS and CDR2 is SASEGT. CDR3 length: 14 amino acids. Unmatched junction bases numbered 13, after V lost 10 bases and J lost 7 bases. CDR3 bases: TGTGCCAATCGACCGGGACAGGGTACACGGACCCAGTACTTC. As protein: CANRPGQGTRTQYF.

The chain links TRBV19 to TRBJ1-2, with D perhaps matching TRBD1 (5 bases). V shed 3 bases and J shed 4 bases, with 12 bases lying between them. The CDR3 extends over 14 amino acids. Germline V gives CDR1 LNHDA, CDR2 SQIVND (reference sequence). CDR3 DNA: TGTGCCAGTAGTATTGAGGCCAGGGCCTATGGCTACACCTTC. Translating gives CASSIEARAYGYTF.

A few counts support this clone. V and J are TRBV5-4 and TRBJ2-7; D gene ambiguous. The CDR3 spans 14 residues. Germline CDR1 SGHNT, CDR2 YYREEE (reference sequence). The germline V and J ends were trimmed by 0 bases and 2 bases, with 9 bases remaining between them. Here the CDR3 DNA reads TGTGCCAGCAGCTTGGCACTACCGCCCTACGAGCAGTACTTC. This codes for CASSLALPPYEQYF.

This clone was seen a few times. The CDR3 sequence: CASSLDPLYEQYF. The DNA of the CDR3 is TGTGCCAGCAGCTTAGATCCCCTCTACGAGCAGTACTTC. J is TRBJ2-7 and V is TRBV7-2; no clear D. V was cut by 1 base and J by 3 bases, with 7 bases left in between. From germline, CDR1 is SGHTA and CDR2 FQGNSA. The CDR3 is 13 amino acids.

The chain employs TRBV27 and TRBJ2-7; 9 bases line up with TRBD2. This CDR3 spans 15 amino acids. Per germline, CDR1 MNHEY and CDR2 SMNVEV (reference sequence). Trimming cost V 0 bases and J 2 bases; bases outside gene matches: 2. The CDR3 DNA reads TGTGCCAGCAGTTTATCGACTAGCGGCACCTACGAGCAGTACTTC. This gives the protein CASSLSTSGTYEQYF.

In its sample, this clone was seen a few times. The chain couples TRBV18 to TRBJ1-1, with a possible D match to TRBD1 (6 bases). The CDR3 is made up of 16 amino acids. Germline V gene lookup returns CDR1 KGHSH and CDR2 LQKENI. Deletions cut 5 bases from V and 8 bases from J, with 24 bases between. Here the CDR3 reads CASSSAGDMKKGEAFF. The CDR3 DNA reads as TGTGCCAGCTCATCCGCAGGGGACATGAAGAAGGGGGAAGCTTTCTTT.

V gene TRBV5-6 combines with J gene TRBJ1-4, with D possibly being TRBD1 (5 bases). CDR1 is SGHDT and CDR2 is YYEEEE in the germline V gene. This CDR3 is built from 14 residues. Trimming cost V 4 bases and J 8 bases, with 15 bases left between them. CDR3 loop: CASSDTGRREKLFF. As DNA, the CDR3 is TGTGCCAGCAGCGACACGGGACGGCGGGAAAAACTGTTTTTT.

This chain links TRBV15 with TRBJ1-5; D might be TRBD1 (6 bases). Trimming cost V 4 bases and J 9 bases, with 16 bases left between them. Germline values: CDR1 LNHNV, CDR2 YYDKDF (reference sequence). CDR3 length: 14 residues. This CDR3 is CATSTGAATGPQHF. DNA for the CDR3: TGTGCCACCAGCACAGGGGCGGCTACTGGGCCCCAGCATTTT. The full variable domain, completed using reference TRBV15 and TRBJ1-5, is DAMVIQNPRYQVTQFGKPVTLSCSQTLNHNVMYWYQQKSSQAPKLLFHYYDKDFNNEADTPDNFQSRRPNTSFCFLDIRSPGLGDTAMYLCATSTGAATGPQHFGDGTRLSIL.

The chain is built from TRBV14 and TRBJ2-1; D is ambiguous. CDR3 length: 12 residues. V lost 4 bases, J lost 11 bases, and 12 bases lay in between. Germline V gene sequence: CDR1 SGHDN, CDR2 FVKESK. CDR3 sequence: CASSPDRLKQFF. The CDR3 DNA follows: TGTGCCAGCAGCCCTGATCGCTTAAAGCAGTTCTTC.

The chain recombines TRBV7-8 with TRBJ1-5, with D possibly matching TRBD1 (5 bases). Germline V gene lookup returns CDR1 SGHVS and CDR2 FQNEAQ. V lost 8 bases and J 12 bases, leaving 14 bases between the germline ends. The CDR3 totals 11 residues. CDR3 sequence reads: CASSGGAVQHF. The CDR3 nucleotides are TGTGCCAGCTCAGGCGGGGCTGTCCAGCATTTT.

The chain joins TRBV4-3 to TRBJ2-3; 11 bases are shared with TRBD2. Germline CDR1 reads LGHNA; CDR2 reads YSLEER. The CDR3 has 16 amino acids. V gave up 0 bases and J gave up 6 bases; unmatched junction bases: 5. CDR3 in amino acids: CASSQDSGGAFDTQYF. The CDR3 DNA sequence: TGCGCCAGCAGCCAAGATAGCGGGGGGGCCTTTGATACGCAGTATTTT.

The rearrangement joins TRBV5-1 to TRBJ1-4; 10 bases map to TRBD1. Germline trimming cut 0 bases from V and 0 bases from J; bases unmatched to any gene: 5. There are 18 residues in the CDR3. From germline, CDR1 is SGHRS and CDR2 YFSETQ. The CDR3 loop is CASSLGGQGIATNEKLFF. In nucleotides, the CDR3 is TGCGCCAGCAGCTTGGGGGGACAGGGGATTGCAACTAATGAAAAACTGTTTTTT. The full variable domain, its missing parts supplied by reference TRBV5-1 and TRBJ1-4, is KAGVTQTPRYLIKTRGQQVTLSCSPISGHRSVSWYQQTPGQGLQFLFEYFSETQRNKGNFPGRFSGRQFSNSRSEMNVSTLELGDSALYLCASSLGGQGIATNEKLFFGSGTQLSVL.

The gene calls are TRBV5-1 and TRBJ1-1; D possibly corresponds to TRBD1 (5 bases). The V gene lost 4 bases and the J gene lost 1 base, with 11 bases spanning the gap. The germline V gene has CDR1 SGHRS and CDR2 YFSETQ. The CDR3 totals 14 residues. CDR3 in amino acids: CASSIYGTNTEAFF. The CDR3 nucleotides are TGCGCCAGCAGCATATACGGGACGAACACTGAAGCTTTCTTT.

The chain has TRBV15 and TRBJ2-2; 7 bases line up with TRBD2. This CDR3 comprises 15 residues. Trimming cost V 5 bases and J 0 bases; bases outside gene matches: 3. Germline V gene sequence: CDR1 LNHNV, CDR2 YYDKDF (reference sequence). This CDR3 reads CATSPRGANTGELFF. In nucleotides, the CDR3 is TGTGCCACCAGCCCCCGGGGGGCGAACACCGGGGAGCTGTTTTTT.

This clone was counted once. The chain recombines TRBV18 with TRBJ2-5, with a possible D match to TRBD2 (5 bases). The J call is in doubt because the DNA end fits TRBJ2-7 better. The CDR3 loop spans 14 amino acids. Germline V gene data show CDR1 as KGHSH and CDR2 as LQKENI. Here the CDR3 DNA reads TGTGCCAGCTCACAAAGCGAGGGCCCCTACGAGCAGTACTTC. Translated: CASSQSEGPYEQYF.

The V call is TRBV7-9, the J call TRBJ1-4, with 9 bases that match TRBD1. Trimming at V came to 5 bases and at J to 12 bases, leaving 4 bases not matched to a gene. Per germline, CDR1 SEHNR and CDR2 FQNEAQ (reference sequence). The CDR3 loop spans 12 amino acids. CDR3 residues: CASSPTGGELFF. CDR3 nucleotide sequence: TGTGCCAGCAGCCCGACAGGGGGTGAACTGTTTTTT.

The rearrangement joins TRBV11-3 to TRBJ2-1, with TRBD2 identical over 9 bases. Germline lookup yields CDR1 SGHNT and CDR2 YENEEA. This CDR3 spans 18 amino acids. The trim removed 5 bases at V and 7 bases at J, leaving 18 bases unmatched. For the CDR3, the DNA is TGTGCCAGCAGCCCTATCCCCTTGGTGGCGGGGGGGCAGAATGAGCAGTTCTTC. It specifies CASSPIPLVAGGQNEQFF.

V gene TRBV5-6 combines with J gene TRBJ2-3, with 9 bases aligning to TRBD1. Germline V gives CDR1 SGHDT, CDR2 YYEEEE. This CDR3 region has 15 residues. Trimming removed 3 bases from V and 5 bases from J; junction bases left unmatched: 7. The CDR3 is CASSSQGARGDTQYF. The CDR3 DNA follows: TGTGCCAGCAGCTCACAGGGGGCGCGGGGAGATACGCAGTATTTT.

The chain recombines TRBV7-2 with TRBJ2-1, with TRBD2 matching 9 bases. With 0 bases clipped from V and 4 bases from J, the junction kept 4 bases outside the gene matches. Germline V gene data show CDR1 as SGHTA and CDR2 as FQGNSA. CDR3 length: 16 residues. The CDR3 bases are TGTGCCAGCAGCTTAGCGGCGGGGGGGCCATACAATGAGCAGTTCTTC. Translation: CASSLAAGGPYNEQFF.

V and J are TRBV5-4 and TRBJ2-5; possibly TRBD2 for D (7 bases). The CDR3 runs to 18 residues. Trimming cost V 0 bases and J 1 base, with 19 bases left between them. Germline CDR1 and CDR2: SGHNT and YYREEE (reference sequence). This CDR3 reads CASSLGGRPSGVQETQYF. The CDR3 bases are TGTGCCAGCAGCTTGGGGGGGCGTCCGAGCGGGGTCCAAGAGACCCAGTACTTC.

The V gene is TRBV10-3, the J gene TRBJ2-1; 7 bases match TRBD2. Germline V gives CDR1 ENHRY, CDR2 SYGVKD. The CDR3 is 11 residues long. Germline trimming cut 8 bases from V and 7 bases from J; bases unmatched to any gene: 2. CDR3: CAIGGGNEQFF. The CDR3 coding sequence is TGTGCCATCGGGGGGGGGAATGAGCAGTTCTTC.

This sequence joins TRBV18 and TRBJ2-7; 11 bases are shared with TRBD2. Germline values: CDR1 KGHSH, CDR2 LQKENI. Losses at the gene ends were 6 bases for V and 0 bases for J; bases not matched to a gene: 10. The CDR3 sequence is 17 residues long. The CDR3 loop reads CASSFLAGGKNSYEQYF. The CDR3 DNA reads TGTGCCAGCTCGTTCCTAGCGGGGGGAAAAAACTCCTACGAGCAGTACTTC.

The V gene is TRBV6-1, the J gene TRBJ2-7; perhaps D is TRBD1 or TRBD2 (6 bases each). The ends were cut back, 4 bases at V and 4 bases at J, with 17 bases in the middle. This CDR3 contains 15 residues. In germline, CDR1 is MNHNS, CDR2 SASEGT. CDR3 residues: CASSARRGPRYEQYF. The DNA for the CDR3 is TGTGCCAGCAGTGCCCGCCGGGGGCCTCGATACGAGCAGTACTTC.

J is TRBJ1-6 and V is TRBV4-2, with unresolved D. The CDR3 is 16 residues long. Germline V lookup: CDR1 LGHNA, CDR2 YNFKEQ. The V end was cut by 0 bases, the J end by 5 bases, with 11 bases between. CDR3: CASSQEELGNNSPLHF. CDR3 DNA sequence: TGTGCCAGCAGCCAAGAGGAGCTCGGAAATAATTCACCCCTCCACTTT.

The rearrangement joins TRBV18 to TRBJ2-1; 9 bases match TRBD2. Unmatched junction bases numbered 9, after V lost 6 bases and J lost 0 bases. The CDR3 contains 17 residues. The V gene's germline CDR1 is KGHSH and CDR2 LQKENI. CDR3 amino acids: CASSTGAGGSSYNEQFF. Written as DNA, the CDR3 is TGTGCCAGCTCCACCGGGGCGGGGGGGAGCTCCTACAATGAGCAGTTCTTC.

CDR3: CASSDRGRGSYEQYF. In DNA, the CDR3 is TGTGCCAGCAGTGACCGCGGCAGGGGAAGCTACGAGCAGTACTTC. V is TRBV25-1 and J is TRBJ2-7; possible D gene TRBD1, 6 bases. The CDR3 runs to 15 residues. Germline CDR1 is MGHDK and CDR2 is SYGVNS. Trimming cost V 3 bases and J 3 bases, with 15 bases left between them.

The V gene is TRBV11-3, the J gene TRBJ2-5, with unresolved D. The CDR3 is 13 amino acids. Trimming pared 5 bases from V and 3 bases from J, leaving 10 bases between. Germline CDR1 SGHNT, CDR2 YENEEA. The CDR3 loop reads CASSAGPKETQYF. The CDR3 nucleotides are TGTGCCAGCAGCGCCGGACCTAAAGAGACCCAGTACTTC.

In its sample, this clone was seen a few times. The genes are TRBV27 and TRBJ2-3; unclear D gene. The CDR3 length is 12 residues. CDR1 and CDR2 (germline): MNHEY, SMNVEV (reference sequence). Trimming removed 1 base at V and 5 bases at J, with 4 bases between. This CDR3 reads CASSLYGDTQYF. In DNA form, the CDR3 reads TGTGCCAGCAGTTTATACGGAGATACGCAGTATTTT.

The chain recombines TRBV19 with TRBJ1-2; TRBD1 agrees at 9 bases. This CDR3 has 14 amino acids. Germline assignment: CDR1 LNHDA and CDR2 SQIVND (reference sequence). Trimming took 7 bases from V and 3 from J; bases not matched to a gene: 6. CDR3 sequence: CASTPTGGDYGYTF. For the CDR3, the DNA is TGTGCCAGTACCCCGACAGGGGGGGACTATGGCTACACCTTC.

The chain couples TRBV15 to TRBJ2-5; D may be TRBD2 (7 bases). This CDR3 contains 16 residues. Trimming left V 3 bases short and J 2 bases short, with 16 bases between. Per the germline V gene, CDR1 is LNHNV and CDR2 is YYDKDF (reference sequence). CDR3 nucleotides: TGTGCCACCAGCAGGGCTACAGGGACTATTCAAGAGACCCAGTACTTC. Translating it yields CATSRATGTIQETQYF. The whole variable domain, filled in from reference TRBV15 and TRBJ2-5, reads DAMVIQNPRYQVTQFGKPVTLSCSQTLNHNVMYWYQQKSSQAPKLLFHYYDKDFNNEADTPDNFQSRRPNTSFCFLDIRSPGLGDTAMYLCATSRATGTIQETQYFGPGTRLLVL.

V and J are TRBV28 and TRBJ1-5; 11 nucleotides align to TRBD1. Unmatched junction bases numbered 6, after V lost 5 bases and J lost 3 bases. Germline V lookup: CDR1 MDHEN, CDR2 SYDVKM. The CDR3 loop spans 16 amino acids. CDR3 nucleotides: TGTGCCAGCAGTCCTTCGGACAGGGGGCCCAATCAGCCCCAGCATTTT. It specifies CASSPSDRGPNQPQHF.